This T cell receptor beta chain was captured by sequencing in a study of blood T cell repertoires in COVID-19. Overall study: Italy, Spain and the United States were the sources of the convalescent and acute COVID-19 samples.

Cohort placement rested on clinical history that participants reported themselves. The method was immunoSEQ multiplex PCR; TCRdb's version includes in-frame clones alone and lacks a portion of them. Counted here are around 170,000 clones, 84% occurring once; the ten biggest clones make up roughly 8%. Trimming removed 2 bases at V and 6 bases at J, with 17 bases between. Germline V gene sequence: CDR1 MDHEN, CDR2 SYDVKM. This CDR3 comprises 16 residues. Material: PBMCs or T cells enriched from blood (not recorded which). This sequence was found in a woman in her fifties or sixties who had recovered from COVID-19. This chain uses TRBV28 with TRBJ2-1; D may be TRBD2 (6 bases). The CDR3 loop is CASSLGGFLLFNEQFF. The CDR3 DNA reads TGTGCCAGCAGTTTAGGGGGGTTCTTGCTGTTCAATGAGCAGTTCTTC.